This TCR beta chain was observed in a study of cytomegalovirus exposure and HLA in healthy donors. On the study more broadly: Of roughly 400 genotyped donors, 80% to 85% grouped in the Caucasian-associated ancestry cluster. Overall study results and limits: No immune exposure information besides CMV serostatus was available. Among donors in an Asian-associated ancestry cluster, a later analysis reportedly found fewer N-insertions than the roughly 610-donor mean. Cytomegalovirus association was listed for 164 TCR beta chains.

On this clone: Its antigen is still unknown.

PCR involved 60 Vbeta and 13 Jbeta primers. The protocol was immunoSEQ multiplex PCR, while the TCRdb copy is restricted to in-frame clones and leaves out a portion. The sample gives about 130,000 clones, approximately 84% of which show up once; around 4% is in the top ten. Germline V gene lookup returns CDR1 SNHLY and CDR2 FYNNEI. The CDR3 sequence is 15 residues long. Losses at the gene ends were 6 bases for V and 6 bases for J; bases not matched to a gene: 7. This rearrangement joins TRBV2 to TRBJ2-2; 10 nucleotides align to TRBD1. Sample: PBMCs. This clonotype was obtained from a man aged 18 to 29 in good health and CMV-seropositive. DNA for the CDR3: TGTGCCAGCAGGGGGGCAGGGACAGGGGCCGGGGAGCTGTTTTTT. It is translated as CASRGAGTGAGELFF.